The 22 T cell receptor beta chains below all came from one sample that was sequenced in a study of HIV-infected patients and healthy controls. Follow-up blood was drawn about 14 weeks, roughly three months, after antiretroviral therapy began. Whole blood was used without fractionation, so all unsorted peripheral T cells were included. cDNA was made from roughly 470 ng RNA using alpha and beta constant primers. Alpha and beta chain libraries were made separately by chain-specific third strand synthesis with multiplexing indices. One entry per CDR3 protein, called by TCRdb with MiXCR from the 5' RACE reads. Here the sample spans 14,000 or so distinct CDR3 sequences, 12% being singletons. Sequencing was performed on blood, taken during antiretroviral therapy. The receptor set was obtained from an adult with HIV infection. The donor label of this sample is uncertain.

In the case of this clonotype: Sequence at one end of the junction differs from germline and may be a read error. The chain combines TRBV19 with TRBJ2-5; D gene unclear. The CDR3 consists of 15 residues. The germline V gene encodes CDR1 LNHDA and CDR2 SQIVND (reference sequence). CDR3: CASRPTGPLDETKYF. The CDR3 DNA follows: TGTGCCAGTAGACCTACCGGGCCGTTAGACGAGACCAAGTACTTC.

This clonotype was observed many times. The rearrangement joins TRBV12-3 or TRBV12-4 to TRBJ2-1, with D tentatively TRBD1 (5 bases). V shed 5 bases and J shed 3 bases, with 8 bases lying between them. This CDR3 comprises 13 residues. CDR3 nucleotides: TGTGCCAGCAGTCCCCAGGGCTACAATGAGCAGTTCTTC. It codes for CASSPQGYNEQFF.

This clonotype was recorded at least ten times. The chain is built from TRBV7-9 and TRBJ2-4, with 7 positions matching TRBD1. V lost 10 bases to trimming and J lost 7 bases; unmatched junction nucleotides: 10. The CDR3 has 13 amino acids. Germline CDR1 reads SEHNR; CDR2 reads FQNEAQ (reference sequence). The CDR3 spells CATIGGLRNIQYF. CDR3 nucleotide sequence: TGTGCCACGATAGGGGGCCTGAGGAACATTCAGTACTTC.

Ten or more counts support this clonotype. V usage is TRBV5-1 and J usage is TRBJ2-3, with 9 bases that match TRBD1. In germline, CDR1 is SGHRS, CDR2 YFSETQ. This CDR3 contains 15 residues. V dropped 0 bases and J dropped 5; count of bases not matched to a gene: 4. CDR3 coding DNA: TGCGCCAGCAGCTTGGAACGGACAGGGGTAGATACGCAGTATTTT. Amino acid sequence: CASSLERTGVDTQYF.

Many counts were recorded for this clonotype. V usage is TRBV18 and J usage is TRBJ2-7, with 8 bases that match TRBD2. The CDR3 loop spans 14 amino acids. Per germline, CDR1 KGHSH and CDR2 LQKENI. With 3 bases clipped from V and 2 bases from J, the junction kept 3 bases outside the gene matches. The CDR3 region is CASSPGTSPYEQYF. The CDR3, as DNA: TGTGCCAGCTCACCCGGGACTAGTCCCTACGAGCAGTACTTC.

The chain carries TRBV24-1 and TRBJ1-1, with D possibly being TRBD1 (6 bases). Trimming took off 2 bases at V and 3 bases at J, with 9 bases between the two ends. The CDR3 contains 14 residues. Germline lookup yields CDR1 KGHDR and CDR2 SFDVKD. The CDR3 spells CATSDSGAYTEAFF. The CDR3 nucleotides are TGTGCCACCAGTGATTCAGGGGCCTACACTGAAGCTTTCTTT.

This clonotype was observed a handful of times. The chain has TRBV20-1 and TRBJ1-2, with a tentative D call TRBD1 (6 bases). CDR1 and CDR2 (germline): DFQATT, SNEGSKA (reference sequence). V lost 1 base and J lost 2, with 8 bases in between. The CDR3 is 13 residues long. CDR3: CSARADRNYGYTF. CDR3 DNA sequence: TGCAGTGCTAGAGCGGACAGAAACTATGGCTACACCTTC.

This clonotype has a count of ten or more. The V gene is TRBV18, the J gene TRBJ1-1; maybe TRBD1 (5 bases). Germline values: CDR1 KGHSH, CDR2 LQKENI. The V end lost 4 bases, the J end lost 4 bases, and 22 bases lay between the germline ends. The CDR3 contains 17 residues. The CDR3 loop reads CASSLTLTGTFGTEAFF. The CDR3 DNA is TGTGCCAGCTCACTTACTCTAACCGGGACCTTCGGCACTGAAGCTTTCTTT.

This clonotype was observed at least ten times. The rearrangement joins TRBV6-6 to TRBJ2-1; either TRBD1 or TRBD2 may supply D (5 bases each). The ends were cut back, 11 bases at V and 4 bases at J, with 12 bases in the middle. CDR3 size: 12 residues. CDR1 is MNHNY, CDR2 SVGAGI, per germline (reference sequence). The chain's CDR3 is CACRDGYNEQFF. The CDR3 nucleotides read TGTGCCTGCCGGGACGGGTACAATGAGCAGTTCTTC.

This clonotype was found many times. The rearrangement links TRBV29-1 to TRBJ2-1, with a possible D match to TRBD2 (6 bases). CDR3 length: 15 amino acids. Trimming took 7 bases from V and 0 from J, leaving 16 bases between them. Germline CDR1 reads SQVTM; CDR2 reads ANQGSEA. DNA for the CDR3: TGCAGCGCTGGGACTCCCCGGAGCTCCTACAATGAGCAGTTCTTC. This sequence encodes CSAGTPRSSYNEQFF.

This clonotype was counted ten times or more. The chain uses TRBV13 and TRBJ2-7; 7 bases match TRBD1. V lost 5 bases and J lost 3; bases outside the gene matches: 10. Germline V CDR1 and CDR2: PRHDT, FYEKMQ (reference sequence). CDR3 length: 15 residues. Here the CDR3 reads CASSGEGASIYEQYF. CDR3 coding DNA: TGTGCCAGCAGCGGTGAGGGGGCCTCGATCTACGAGCAGTACTTC.

This clonotype was counted between two and nine times. An end of the junction differs from the germline gene, which may be a read error. The rearrangement joins TRBV7-9 to TRBJ2-7; D is perhaps TRBD2 (5 bases). The CDR3 consists of 14 residues. Germline-derived CDR1 and CDR2 are SEHNR and FQNEAQ (reference sequence). CDR3 sequence reads: CASRLGDGTYEQYF. The CDR3 region has the DNA TGTGCCAGCAGGTTAGGTGACGGGACCTACGAGCAGTACTTC.

This clonotype qualifies as medium-sized (0.01 to 0.1%). This chain links TRBV6-6 with TRBJ2-3; D ambiguous. Germline V gives CDR1 MNHNY, CDR2 SVGAGI (reference sequence). The CDR3 is made up of 14 amino acids. V was trimmed by 2 bases and J by 0 bases, leaving 6 bases between them. The CDR3 loop reads CASSYGSSTDTQYF. The CDR3 DNA reads as TGTGCCAGCAGTTACGGTTCTAGCACAGATACGCAGTATTTT.

This clonotype occurred many times. The chain recombines TRBV12-3 or TRBV12-4 with TRBJ2-7; D gene uncertain. Trimming pared 5 bases from V and 1 base from J, leaving 6 bases between. This CDR3 comprises 12 residues. The CDR3 loop reads CASSQSSYEQYF. The CDR3 bases are TGTGCCAGCAGTCAGAGTTCCTACGAGCAGTACTTC.

This clonotype was found a few times. The chain uses TRBV11-2 and TRBJ2-7; possible D gene TRBD1, 6 bases. Germline V gene data show CDR1 as SGHAT and CDR2 as FQNNGV. The CDR3 runs to 16 residues. The ends were cut back, 5 bases at V and 2 bases at J, with 19 bases in the middle. The CDR3 region is CASSPISRTATYEQYF. CDR3 bases: TGTGCCAGCAGCCCCATCTCTAGGACAGCCACCTACGAGCAGTACTTC.

In this sample, this clonotype turned up many times. The genes are TRBV2 and TRBJ2-1, with D tentatively TRBD1 (7 bases). Per germline, CDR1 SNHLY and CDR2 FYNNEI. This CDR3 is built from 15 residues. Trimming removed 6 bases from V and 3 bases from J, with 15 bases in between. The CDR3: CASSEQGEVYNEQFF. CDR3 nucleotide sequence: TGTGCCAGCAGCGAGCAGGGGGAGGTCTACAATGAGCAGTTCTTC.

This clonotype was observed many times. This chain connects TRBV7-9 to TRBJ2-1; 13 bases are a match to TRBD2. The trim removed 5 bases at V and 6 bases at J, leaving 4 bases unmatched. The V gene's germline CDR1 is SEHNR and CDR2 FQNEAQ (reference sequence). The CDR3 has 15 residues. The CDR3 reads CASSQGTSGINEQFF. The CDR3, as DNA: TGTGCCAGCAGCCAAGGGACTAGCGGGATCAATGAGCAGTTCTTC. The full variable domain, completed using reference TRBV7-9 and TRBJ2-1, is DTGVSQNPRHKITKRGQNVTFRCDPISEHNRLYWYRQTLGQGPEFLTYFQNEAQLEKSRLLSDRFSAERPKGSFSTLEIQRTEQGDSAMYLCASSQGTSGINEQFFGPGTRLTVL.

There are many counts of this clonotype. This sequence joins TRBV20-1 and TRBJ1-2; 9 bases agree with TRBD1. The CDR3 is made up of 14 amino acids. Germline V lookup: CDR1 DFQATT, CDR2 SNEGSKA (reference sequence). V shed 1 base, J shed 2 bases, and the junction held 2 bases outside the gene matches. This CDR3 is CSARAQGANYGYTF. CDR3 DNA: TGCAGTGCTAGAGCACAGGGGGCGAACTATGGCTACACCTTC.

With regard to this clonotype: A much larger clone differs from this one at a single base, so this may be a read error. The chain uses TRBV12-3 or TRBV12-4 and TRBJ2-1; TRBD2 agrees at 13 bases. The CDR3 is made up of 17 amino acids. CDR3 loop: CTSTPGLAGLPYNEQFF. The CDR3 region has the DNA TGTACCAGCACCCCGGGACTAGCGGGGCTACCTTACAATGAGCAGTTCTTC.

In its sample, this clonotype was seen many times. This rearrangement joins TRBV29-1 to TRBJ2-1; 8 bases are a match to TRBD2. Trimming took 5 bases from V and 4 from J; bases not matched to a gene: 1. Germline V gene data show CDR1 as SQVTM and CDR2 as ANQGSEA. The length of the CDR3 is 12 residues. The CDR3 DNA reads as TGCAGCGTTTTAGCGGGGTACAATGAGCAGTTCTTC. Residues: CSVLAGYNEQFF.

The rearrangement uses TRBV29-1 and TRBJ1-1; D may be TRBD1 (6 bases). The CDR3 runs 17 residues. V was clipped by 1 base and J by 3 bases, with 21 bases between them. Germline V gives CDR1 SQVTM, CDR2 ANQGSEA. The CDR3 here is CSVEAGGTYGGYTEAFF. The CDR3 DNA follows: TGCAGCGTTGAAGCCGGGGGGACTTACGGGGGCTACACTGAAGCTTTCTTT.

This clonotype was seen a few times. CDR3: CASSLGRIGSGGYNEQFF. As DNA, the CDR3 is TGTGCCAGCAGCTTAGGAAGGATCGGTAGCGGGGGGTACAATGAGCAGTTCTTC. The chain carries TRBV11-2 and TRBJ2-1, with 10 nucleotides matching TRBD2. From germline, CDR1 is SGHAT and CDR2 FQNNGV. The CDR3 spans 18 residues. With V trimmed by 1 base and J by 4 bases, 10 bases remained unmatched. Full variable domain (remainder filled in from reference TRBV11-2 and TRBJ2-1): EAGVAQSPRYKIIEKRQSVAFWCNPISGHATLYWYQQILGQGPKLLIQFQNNGVVDDSQLPKDRFSAERLKGVDSTLKIQPAKLEDSAVYLCASSLGRIGSGGYNEQFFGPGTRLTVL.